The subject of this entry is one T cell receptor beta chain. This sample is drawn from a study of CD8 T cells in ankylosing spondylitis. Quantitative 5'-RACE with molecular barcodes generated TCR beta libraries. TCRdb re-called the 5' RACE reads through MiXCR, storing one row per CDR3 protein. Here the sample spans roughly 230,000 distinct CDR3 sequences, 15% to 20% being singletons. CDR3 length: 17 residues. The germline V and J ends were trimmed by 1 base and 6 bases, with 22 bases remaining between them. CDR1 is MGHRA, CDR2 YSYEKL, per germline. V is TRBV4-1 and J is TRBJ2-7, with D possibly being TRBD1 or TRBD2 (5 bases each). The specimen sequenced was blood, either unsorted or a sorted T cell fraction (not recorded which). This TCR derives from a male donor with ankylosing spondylitis or in good health (not recorded which). DNA of the CDR3: TGCGCCAGCAGCCAAGGGGGGAAACTAGAGCTTCAGGGCGAGCAGTACTTC. This gives the protein CASSQGGKLELQGEQYF.